These 13 T cell receptor beta chains originate from one sample sequenced in a study of shared clonotypes between healthy human individuals. Using immunoSEQ multiplex PCR, the repertoire was profiled, and TCRdb retains in-frame clones only, with some absent. The table includes about 600,000 clones, nearly 97% detected once. CD45RO negativity and positive selection for CCR7 defined naive CD8 cells, a population that excluded terminally differentiated effector memory CD45RA+ cells. Specimen: naive CD8+ T cells sorted from blood. The receptors come from a woman in her 30s in good health.

The chain employs TRBV30 and TRBJ2-5; the match to TRBD2 covers 11 bases. The CDR3 has 15 amino acids. Germline CDR1 GTSNPN, CDR2 SVGIG (reference sequence). Trimming removed 8 bases from V and 5 bases from J; junction bases left unmatched: 13. CDR3 sequence (DNA): TGTGCCGGCAACATAGCGGGAGGGCCTATGGAGACCCAGTACTTC. Protein product: CAGNIAGGPMETQYF.

The genes are TRBV27 and TRBJ2-3; unclear D gene. With 3 bases removed from V and 5 bases from J, the gap between germline ends came to 6 bases. In germline, CDR1 is MNHEY, CDR2 SMNVEV (reference sequence). CDR3 length equals 12 residues. CDR3: CASSLSGDTQYF. The CDR3 DNA reads as TGTGCCAGCAGTTTGTCGGGAGATACGCAGTATTTT.

This chain's CDR3 is CASSVGTLSGNTIYF. CDR3 bases: TGTGCCAGCAGCGTGGGGACACTCTCTGGAAACACCATATATTTT. The rearrangement links TRBV5-4 to TRBJ1-3, with D perhaps TRBD1 (6 bases). CDR3 length: 15 amino acids. CDR1 SGHNT and CDR2 YYREEE come from the germline V gene (reference sequence). The germline V and J ends were trimmed by 4 bases and 0 bases, with 11 bases remaining between them.

The V and J genes are TRBV14 and TRBJ2-1; D gene unclear. CDR3 length: 11 residues. CDR1 and CDR2 (germline): SGHDN, FVKESK. The V end lost 3 bases, the J end lost 8 bases, and 5 bases lay between the germline ends. For the CDR3, the DNA is TGTGCCAGCAGCCATATGGATGAGCAGTTCTTC. Its protein product is CASSHMDEQFF.

The chain carries TRBV28 and TRBJ1-1, with no clear D. Germline V gene lookup returns CDR1 MDHEN and CDR2 SYDVKM. The length of the CDR3 is 17 residues. V was clipped by 3 bases and J by 0 bases, with 17 bases between them. This CDR3 is CASSFSPGRSMNTEAFF. CDR3 sequence (DNA): TGTGCCAGCAGTTTTTCTCCCGGGCGTTCAATGAACACTGAAGCTTTCTTT.

The V and J genes are TRBV19 and TRBJ2-7, with D possibly being TRBD2 (7 bases). Per the germline V gene, CDR1 is LNHDA and CDR2 is SQIVND (reference sequence). This CDR3 is built from 14 residues. V was cut by 5 bases and J by 4 bases, with 15 bases left in between. DNA for the CDR3: TGTGCCAGTAGTGAGCGGGACATTATGTACGAGCAGTACTTC. The encoded protein is CASSERDIMYEQYF.

The V gene is TRBV2, the J gene TRBJ2-3; 7 positions agree with TRBD1. V gave up 2 bases and J gave up 0 bases; unmatched junction bases: 5. The length of the CDR3 is 16 residues. From germline, CDR1 is SNHLY and CDR2 FYNNEI. CDR3 nucleotides: TGTGCCAGCAGTGAAACATGGGACAGTAGCACAGATACGCAGTATTTT. Protein sequence: CASSETWDSSTDTQYF.

This sequence joins TRBV15 and TRBJ2-1; D gene ambiguous. CDR1 LNHNV and CDR2 YYDKDF come from the germline V gene (reference sequence). CDR3 length: 17 residues. Trimming removed 0 bases from V and 9 bases from J, with 21 bases in between. In DNA, the CDR3 is TGTGCCACCAGCAGAGAGGGAAGTGACTTCTTAGGTGGTGAGCAGTTCTTC. As protein: CATSREGSDFLGGEQFF.

The chain uses TRBV27 and TRBJ2-7, with 11 positions matching TRBD2. V lost 6 bases, J lost 5 bases, and 12 bases stayed unmatched. Germline CDR1 is MNHEY and CDR2 is SMNVEV (reference sequence). The CDR3 sequence is 16 residues long. The CDR3 region is CASSPLVTSGSNEQYF. In DNA, the CDR3 is TGTGCCAGCAGCCCACTGGTTACTAGCGGGAGCAACGAGCAGTACTTC.

The chain uses TRBV25-1 and TRBJ1-1; D not resolved. The germline V and J ends were trimmed by 1 base and 0 bases, with 9 bases remaining between them. Germline-derived CDR1 and CDR2 are MGHDK and SYGVNS. The CDR3 runs to 15 residues. Written as DNA, the CDR3 is TGTGCCAGCAGTGAATGGAGGGAAATGAACACTGAAGCTTTCTTT. It yields the protein CASSEWREMNTEAFF. The full variable domain, completed using reference TRBV25-1 and TRBJ1-1, is EADIYQTPRYLVIGTGKKITLECSQTMGHDKMYWYQQDPGMELHLIHYSYGVNSTEKGDLSSESTVSRIRTEHFPLTLESARPSHTSQYLCASSEWREMNTEAFFGQGTRLTVV.

The chain employs TRBV6-1 and TRBJ2-3, with D perhaps being TRBD1 or TRBD2 (5 bases each). Germline V CDR1 and CDR2: MNHNS, SASEGT. CDR3 length: 16 residues. The V end was cut by 1 base, the J end by 0 bases, with 11 bases between. CDR3 loop: CASSEVGGISTDTQYF. DNA of the CDR3: TGTGCCAGCAGTGAAGTTGGGGGTATTAGCACAGATACGCAGTATTTT.

The chain recombines TRBV10-1 with TRBJ2-1, with no clear D. The CDR3 sequence is 16 residues long. Per the germline V gene, CDR1 is WNHNN and CDR2 is SYGVQD (reference sequence). Trimming pared 0 bases from V and 1 base from J, leaving 10 bases between. CDR3 nucleotide sequence: TGCGCCAGCAGTGAGTCTTTTGCAACTTCCTACAATGAGCAGTTCTTC. Amino acid sequence: CASSESFATSYNEQFF.

The chain uses TRBV19 and TRBJ1-1; no firm D call. The CDR3 is 14 amino acids. V shed 1 base and J shed 7 bases, with 13 bases lying between them. Germline-derived CDR1 and CDR2 are LNHDA and SQIVND (reference sequence). CDR3 sequence: CASSIVQGIGEAFF. DNA for the CDR3: TGTGCCAGTAGTATAGTCCAAGGAATCGGTGAAGCTTTCTTT.